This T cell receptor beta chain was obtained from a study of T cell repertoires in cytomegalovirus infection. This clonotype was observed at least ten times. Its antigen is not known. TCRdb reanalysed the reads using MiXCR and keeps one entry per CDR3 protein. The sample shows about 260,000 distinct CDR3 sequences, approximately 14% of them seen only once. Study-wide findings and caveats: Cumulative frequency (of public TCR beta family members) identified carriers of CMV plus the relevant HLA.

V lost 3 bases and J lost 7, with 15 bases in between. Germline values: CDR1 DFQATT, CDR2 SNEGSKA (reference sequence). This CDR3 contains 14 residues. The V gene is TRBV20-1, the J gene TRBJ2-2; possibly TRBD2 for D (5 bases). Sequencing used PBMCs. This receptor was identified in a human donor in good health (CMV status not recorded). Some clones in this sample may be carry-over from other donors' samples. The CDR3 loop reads CSASPVSGGGELFF. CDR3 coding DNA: TGCAGTGCTAGCCCCGTTTCTGGAGGCGGGGAGCTGTTTTTT.